This T cell receptor (beta chain) is drawn from a study of response to subunit inactivated influenza vaccine (dated by TCRdb to between 2018 and 2020). Regarding the research as a whole: Deep quantitative T cell receptor repertoire profiling was used in the study to track responses to a trivalent subunit inactivated influenza vaccine.

The junction shows trimming of 3 bases on V and 4 bases on J, and the gene matches do not reach 7 bases of it. The CDR3 numbers 15 residues from cysteine through phenylalanine. Only the CDR3 region is kept as DNA, spanning 45 bases read in frame from base 1. Via the germline V gene, CDR1 is SGHDT and CDR2 YYEEEE. Library preparation used RT-PCR. The sample was run on an Illumina HiSeq 2500. TCRdb redid the processing of the public reads, applying fastp at Q25 and MiXCR, and retained in-frame beta chains. When rows share a CDR3 protein, they turn into one entry using the most common DNA and genes. In this sample the table shows about 500,000 distinct CDR3 sequences, approximately 17% of which occur a single time. The top ten clones comprise roughly 3% of the sample. Comment on this clonotype: It lacks a known antigen. There are no base qualities to consult, and no much larger clone falls within one base.

The research as a whole found: The authors proposed that each seasonal influenza vaccination may bring in only a limited number of new T cells.

The receptor chain draws on TRBV5-6 and TRBJ2-3; the junction holds 8 bases that match TRBD2. The receptor was derived from a man between 50 and 75 years old who received an inactivated influenza vaccine. Donor details come from another sample of the same person, matched by shared clones. This material consisted of CD4+ T cells sorted from PBMCs, taken about 23 months after vaccination. The CDR3 in this case is CASSSWGGGSDTQYF. The sequenced DNA: TGTGCCAGCAGCTCCTGGGGCGGGGGGTCAGATACGCAGTATTTT.